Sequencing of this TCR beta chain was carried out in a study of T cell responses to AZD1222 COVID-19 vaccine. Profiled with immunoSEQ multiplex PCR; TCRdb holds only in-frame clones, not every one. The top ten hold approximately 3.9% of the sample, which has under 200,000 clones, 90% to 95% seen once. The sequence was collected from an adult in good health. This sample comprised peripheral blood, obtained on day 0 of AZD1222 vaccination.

The CDR3 loop is CASSPEDGYTF. The CDR3 DNA is TGTGCCAGCTCACCAGAAGACGGCTACACCTTC. The chain recombines TRBV18 with TRBJ1-2; D not certain. This CDR3 has 11 residues. Germline CDR1 KGHSH, CDR2 LQKENI. Trimming cost V 2 bases and J 8 bases, with 6 bases left between them.